The entry that follows covers one T cell receptor (beta chain) sequence. V was clipped by 4 bases and J by 5 bases, with 15 bases between them. Germline-derived CDR1 and CDR2 are SGDLS and YYNGEE. The CDR3 totals 15 residues. The record originates from a study of lymphopenia after photon versus proton radiotherapy. Clones were sequenced by immunoSEQ multiplex PCR, and TCRdb holds only the in-frame ones, with some missing. Of around 23,000 clones detected, 80% to 95% appear once; the ten largest clones hold 9.4%. Sequenced material: peripheral blood, taken from a patient treated with proton-based radiotherapy. The chain carries TRBV9 and TRBJ1-4, with D possibly being TRBD1 (5 bases). This TCR was recovered from a woman between 65 and 79 years old with pancreatic cancer. Some clones in this sample may be carry-over from other donors' samples. The CDR3 sequence is CASSPGDGKNEKLFF. For the CDR3, the DNA is TGTGCCAGCAGCCCGGGGGACGGGAAAAATGAAAAACTGTTTTTT.